Reported below is one T cell receptor beta chain. The data are from a study of blood T cell repertoires in COVID-19. Study details: T cells, B-cell-depleted T cells, or PBMCs supplied cDNA or gDNA.

Source study methods: It was from reference gene primer amplification that nucleated cell counts were estimated. Only in-frame clones appear in the TCRdb table, and some are missing; sequencing was by immunoSEQ multiplex PCR. V, J and clone size derive from that table, while D and trimming were established from the DNA sequence. The sample has about 340,000 clones, around 83% seen once. In germline, CDR1 is MNHEY, CDR2 SVGEGT. V was cut by 2 bases and J by 3 bases, with 7 bases left in between. The CDR3 has 13 amino acids. The clonotype comes from a young man with active or convalescent COVID-19. The material sequenced was peripheral blood. The chain couples TRBV6-2 or TRBV6-3 to TRBJ2-5, with D unclear. The CDR3 protein is CASSYVQKETQYF. The DNA of the CDR3 is TGTGCCAGCAGTTACGTCCAGAAAGAGACCCAGTACTTC.